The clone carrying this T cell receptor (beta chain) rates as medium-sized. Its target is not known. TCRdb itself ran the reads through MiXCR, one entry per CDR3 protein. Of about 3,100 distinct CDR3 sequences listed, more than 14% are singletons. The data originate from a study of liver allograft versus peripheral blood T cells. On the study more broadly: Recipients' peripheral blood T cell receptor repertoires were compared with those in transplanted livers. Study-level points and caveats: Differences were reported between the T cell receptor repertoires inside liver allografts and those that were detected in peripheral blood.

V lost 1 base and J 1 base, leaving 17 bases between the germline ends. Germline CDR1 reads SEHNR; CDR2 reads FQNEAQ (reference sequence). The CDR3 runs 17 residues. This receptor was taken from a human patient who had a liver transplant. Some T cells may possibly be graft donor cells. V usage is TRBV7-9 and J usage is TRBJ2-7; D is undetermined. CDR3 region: CASSLGDGGWYSYEQYF. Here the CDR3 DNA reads TGTGCCAGCAGCTTAGGAGACGGCGGATGGTATTCCTACGAGCAGTACTTC.